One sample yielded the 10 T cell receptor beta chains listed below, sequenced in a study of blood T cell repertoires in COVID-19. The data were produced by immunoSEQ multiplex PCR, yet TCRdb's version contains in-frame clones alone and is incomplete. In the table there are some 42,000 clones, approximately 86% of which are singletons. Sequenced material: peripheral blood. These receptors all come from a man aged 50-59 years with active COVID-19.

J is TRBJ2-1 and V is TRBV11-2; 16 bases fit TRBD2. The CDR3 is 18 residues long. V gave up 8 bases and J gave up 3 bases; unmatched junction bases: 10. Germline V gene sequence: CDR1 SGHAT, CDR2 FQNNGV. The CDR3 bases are TGTGCCAGCCGCGGCGGGACTAGCGGGAGGGCGGTCTACAATGAGCAGTTCTTC. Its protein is CASRGGTSGRAVYNEQFF.

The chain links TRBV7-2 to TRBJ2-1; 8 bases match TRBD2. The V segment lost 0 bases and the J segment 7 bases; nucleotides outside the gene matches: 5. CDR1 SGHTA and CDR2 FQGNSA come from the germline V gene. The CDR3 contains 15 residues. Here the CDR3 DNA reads TGTGCCAGCAGCTTAGCCGGCGGGGGGTGGAATGAGCAGTTCTTC. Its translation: CASSLAGGGWNEQFF.

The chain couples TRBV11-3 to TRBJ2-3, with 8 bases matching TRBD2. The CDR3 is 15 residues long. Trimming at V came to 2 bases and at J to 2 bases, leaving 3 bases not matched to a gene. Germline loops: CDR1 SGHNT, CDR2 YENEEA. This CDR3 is CASSLTGGITDTQYF. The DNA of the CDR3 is TGTGCCAGCAGCTTAACGGGGGGGATCACAGATACGCAGTATTTT.

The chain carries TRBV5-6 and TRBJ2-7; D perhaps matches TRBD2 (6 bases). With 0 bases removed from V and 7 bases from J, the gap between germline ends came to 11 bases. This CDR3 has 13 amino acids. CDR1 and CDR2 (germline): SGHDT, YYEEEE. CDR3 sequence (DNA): TGTGCCAGCAGCTTGGTGGCTAGCGTAGAGCAGTACTTC. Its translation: CASSLVASVEQYF.

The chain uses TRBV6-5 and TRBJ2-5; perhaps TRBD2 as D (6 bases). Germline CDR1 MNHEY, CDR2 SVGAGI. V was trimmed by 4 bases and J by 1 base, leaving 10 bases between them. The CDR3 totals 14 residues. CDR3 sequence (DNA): TGTGCCAGCAGTTTCCAGACTAGCCAAGAGACCCAGTACTTC. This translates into CASSFQTSQETQYF.

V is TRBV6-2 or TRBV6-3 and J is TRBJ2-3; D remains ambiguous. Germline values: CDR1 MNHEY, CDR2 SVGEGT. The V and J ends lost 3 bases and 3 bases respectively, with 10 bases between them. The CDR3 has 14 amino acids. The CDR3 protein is CASSYAEPTDTQYF. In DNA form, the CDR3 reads TGTGCCAGCAGTTATGCGGAGCCTACAGATACGCAGTATTTT.

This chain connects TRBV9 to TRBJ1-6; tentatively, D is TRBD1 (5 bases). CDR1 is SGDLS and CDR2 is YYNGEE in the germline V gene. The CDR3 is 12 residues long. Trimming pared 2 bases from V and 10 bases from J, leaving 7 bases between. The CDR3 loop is CASSVEGSPLHF. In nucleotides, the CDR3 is TGTGCCAGCAGCGTGGAGGGGTCACCCCTCCACTTT.

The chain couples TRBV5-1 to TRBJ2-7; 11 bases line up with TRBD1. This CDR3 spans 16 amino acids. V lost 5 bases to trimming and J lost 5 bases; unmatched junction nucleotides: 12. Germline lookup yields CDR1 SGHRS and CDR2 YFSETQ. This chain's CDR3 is CASRPPPGQGGDEQYF. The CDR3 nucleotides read TGCGCCAGCAGACCGCCCCCGGGACAGGGGGGGGACGAGCAGTACTTC.

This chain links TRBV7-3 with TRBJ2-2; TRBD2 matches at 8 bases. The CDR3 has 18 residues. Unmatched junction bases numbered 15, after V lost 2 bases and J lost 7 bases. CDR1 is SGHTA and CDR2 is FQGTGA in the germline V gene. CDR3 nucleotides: TGTGCCAGCAGCTTAGGGGGAGCGGGAGCGAGCAGAGGCGGGGAGCTGTTTTTT. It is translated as CASSLGGAGASRGGELFF.

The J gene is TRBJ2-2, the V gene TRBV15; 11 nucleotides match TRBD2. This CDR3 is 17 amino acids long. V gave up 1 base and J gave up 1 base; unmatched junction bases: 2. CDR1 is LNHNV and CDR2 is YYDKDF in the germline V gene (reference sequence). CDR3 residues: CATSRGLAGGNTGELFF. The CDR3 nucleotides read TGTGCCACCAGCAGAGGGCTAGCGGGAGGGAACACCGGGGAGCTGTTTTTT.